Below are 19 T cell receptor beta chains sequenced from a single sample in a study of Graves' ophthalmopathy and Graves' hyperthyroidism. RNA transcripts were the source from which TCR beta CDR3 regions were amplified. The first-round RT-PCR employed HTBI primers together with the Qiagen OneStep RT-PCR kit. A multiplex PCR was then performed as the second round. TCRdb re-analysed the multiplex PCR reads in MiXCR, keeping a single row per CDR3 protein. The sample includes 400,000 or so distinct CDR3 sequences, approximately 17% of them seen just once. Material for sequencing was peripheral blood. The receptors were gathered from an adult woman with stable Graves' hyperthyroidism.

This clonotype came up many times. The rearrangement uses TRBV9 and TRBJ2-6; the D is unclear. V lost 3 bases, J lost 0 bases, and 19 bases lay in between. The CDR3 is 19 amino acids. Germline V lookup: CDR1 SGDLS, CDR2 YYNGEE. The CDR3 DNA reads as TGTGCCAGCAGCGCGAGTACAGCGCCCCCCTACTCTGGGGCCAACGTCCTGACTTTC. This sequence encodes CASSASTAPPYSGANVLTF.

This clonotype was counted at least ten times. The CDR3 sequence is CASSALNRGAAFF. CDR3 nucleotides: TGTGCCAGCAGCGCACTAAACAGGGGGGCGGCTTTCTTT. This sequence joins TRBV6-5 and TRBJ1-1, with 8 nucleotides matching TRBD1. The CDR3 consists of 13 residues. J gave up 11 bases and V 6 bases, and 11 bases lay outside the gene matches. Germline V gives CDR1 MNHEY, CDR2 SVGAGI.

At least ten counts were recorded for this clonotype. This chain uses TRBV19 with TRBJ1-2; 8 bases map to TRBD1. Germline trimming cut 6 bases from V and 8 bases from J; bases unmatched to any gene: 14. This CDR3 region has 15 residues. Germline V CDR1 and CDR2: LNHDA, SQIVND (reference sequence). The CDR3 sequence: CASRPKDRALWGYTF. For the CDR3, the DNA is TGTGCCAGTAGACCGAAGGACAGGGCCCTTTGGGGCTACACCTTC. Looking up the rest from reference TRBV19 and TRBJ1-2 gives the full variable domain: DGGITQSPKYLFRKEGQNVTLSCEQNLNHDAMYWYRQDPGQGLRLIYYSQIVNDFQKGDIAEGYSVSREKKESFPLTVTSAQKNPTAFYLCASRPKDRALWGYTFGSGTRLTVV.

This clonotype was counted ten times or more. The rearrangement joins TRBV9 to TRBJ2-7; D may be TRBD2 (6 bases). There are 16 residues in the CDR3. The germline V gene has CDR1 SGDLS and CDR2 YYNGEE. The germline V and J ends were trimmed by 9 bases and 3 bases, with 25 bases remaining between them. CDR3: CANEGRDERCNYEQYF. For the CDR3, the DNA is TGTGCCAACGAAGGGCGGGACGAAAGATGTAACTACGAGCAGTACTTC.

This clonotype was detected ten times or more. This rearrangement joins TRBV11-1 to TRBJ2-2, with D uncertain. The CDR3 runs 16 residues. V shed 5 bases and J shed 1 base, with 14 bases lying between them. The germline gives CDR1 SGHAT, CDR2 FQDESV (reference sequence). CDR3: CASSPSLLQNTGELFF. DNA for the CDR3: TGTGCCAGCAGCCCCTCACTCTTACAGAACACCGGGGAGCTGTTTTTT.

This clonotype was counted only a few times. A much bigger clone sits one base away, suggesting this may be a read error. The V call is TRBV7-2, the J call TRBJ2-5; D not resolved. The CDR3 contains 13 residues. Germline V gene lookup returns CDR1 SGHTA and CDR2 FQGNSA. The CDR3 region is CASSYASPETKYF. CDR3 bases: TGTGCCAGCAGTTACGCAAGCCCGGAGACCAAGTACTTC.

The table lists this clonotype with many counts. CDR3 DNA: TGTGCCAGCAGTAAACAGATTCAAGAGACCCAGTACTTC. This encodes CASSKQIQETQYF. The gene calls are TRBV28 and TRBJ2-5; D is ambiguous. From germline, CDR1 is MDHEN and CDR2 SYDVKM. The CDR3 extends over 13 amino acids. V lost 5 bases and J 2 bases, leaving 9 bases between the germline ends.

At least ten counts were recorded for this clonotype. The rearrangement joins TRBV12-3 or TRBV12-4 to TRBJ1-6; D possibly corresponds to TRBD1 (5 bases). The length of the CDR3 is 14 residues. With 7 bases removed from V and 5 bases from J, the gap between germline ends came to 12 bases. CDR3 residues: CASTRTIHNSPLHF. The CDR3 region has the DNA TGTGCCAGCACCAGGACAATTCATAATTCACCCCTCCACTTT.

This clonotype was recorded at least ten times. The chain links TRBV28 to TRBJ1-1, with D unresolved. CDR3 length equals 14 residues. V was cut by 3 bases and J by 5 bases, with 13 bases left in between. CDR1 and CDR2 from the germline V gene are MDHEN and SYDVKM. The CDR3 region has the DNA TGTGCCAGCAGTTTCGAGGGAGGATGGACTGAAGCTTTCTTT. Residues: CASSFEGGWTEAFF.

In this sample, this clonotype turned up many times. V and J are TRBV11-2 and TRBJ2-2; D possibly uses TRBD1 or TRBD2 (6 bases each). The CDR3 consists of 15 residues. Germline V gene lookup returns CDR1 SGHAT and CDR2 FQNNGV. Trimming removed 1 base from V and 3 bases from J, with 9 bases in between. CDR3 sequence reads: CASSLVRGDTGELFF. As DNA, the CDR3 is TGTGCCAGCAGCTTAGTTAGGGGGGACACCGGGGAGCTGTTTTTT.

This clonotype appeared many times. The genes are TRBV12-3 or TRBV12-4 and TRBJ2-7; 9 nucleotides match TRBD2. There are 15 residues in the CDR3. The junction had 5 bases not matched to a gene; V was cut back by 2 bases and J by 3 bases. The CDR3 here is CASSLLAGGYYEQYF. Written as DNA, the CDR3 is TGTGCCAGCAGTTTACTGGCGGGAGGGTACTACGAGCAGTACTTC.

The sample holds many counts of this clonotype. The CDR3: CASSIIAGVGETQYF. CDR3 DNA: TGTGCCAGCAGTATTATAGCGGGAGTAGGGGAGACCCAGTACTTC. The V call is TRBV2, the J call TRBJ2-5; 9 nucleotides line up with TRBD2. Unmatched junction bases numbered 9, after V lost 5 bases and J lost 5 bases. Germline CDR1 is SNHLY and CDR2 is FYNNEI. There are 15 residues in the CDR3.

This clonotype occurred many times. The genes are TRBV25-1 and TRBJ2-7, with no clear D. The CDR3 consists of 13 residues. From germline, CDR1 is MGHDK and CDR2 SYGVNS. V shed 8 bases and J shed 2 bases, with 13 bases lying between them. The CDR3 DNA reads as TGTGCCAGCCAAAACAGACTTACCTACGAGCAGTACTTC. Translating gives CASQNRLTYEQYF.

This clonotype was recorded at least ten times. V usage is TRBV20-1 and J usage is TRBJ2-2; unclear D gene. The length of the CDR3 is 13 residues. Germline V gives CDR1 DFQATT, CDR2 SNEGSKA (reference sequence). With 2 bases removed from V and 6 bases from J, the gap between germline ends came to 10 bases. In DNA form, the CDR3 reads TGCAGTGCTAGAACGTCACCGTCCGGGGAGCTGTTTTTT. Protein sequence: CSARTSPSGELFF.

The gene calls are TRBV5-1 and TRBJ1-6; D gene unclear. This CDR3 region has 16 residues. V lost 1 base, J lost 0 bases, and 8 bases lay in between. CDR1 and CDR2 (germline): SGHRS, YFSETQ. This CDR3 is CASSLIGSSYNSPLHF. As DNA, the CDR3 is TGCGCCAGCAGCTTGATCGGCAGCTCCTATAATTCACCCCTCCACTTT.

This clonotype showed up just a few times. This chain joins TRBV28 and TRBJ1-5; D unclear. The germline V gene encodes CDR1 MDHEN and CDR2 SYDVKM. The CDR3 is 12 residues long. Trimming shortened V by 5 bases and J by 8 bases, and 10 bases separated the two germline ends. The CDR3 nucleotides are TGTGCCAGCAGTGTCAGACGAGAGCCCCAGCATTTT. It specifies CASSVRREPQHF.

A few counts support this clonotype. DNA for the CDR3: TGTGCCAGCAGCCATATGGGACAGGGAGACTATGGCTACACCTTC. Its protein product is CASSHMGQGDYGYTF. This rearrangement joins TRBV7-2 to TRBJ1-2; 9 positions agree with TRBD1. The V gene's germline CDR1 is SGHTA and CDR2 FQGNSA. Trimming cost V 5 bases and J 3 bases; bases outside gene matches: 7. The CDR3 spans 15 residues. The full variable domain, with the rest looked up from reference TRBV7-2 and TRBJ1-2, is GAGVSQSPSNKVTEKGKDVELRCDPISGHTALYWYRQSLGQGLEFLIYFQGNSAPDKSGLPSDRFSAERTGGSVSTLTIQRTQQEDSAVYLCASSHMGQGDYGYTFGSGTRLTVV.

This clonotype was seen a single time. The gene calls are TRBV2 and TRBJ2-7; 13 bases are a match to TRBD2. The CDR3 loop spans 15 amino acids. V lost 5 bases to trimming and J lost 4 bases; unmatched junction nucleotides: 5. Germline CDR1 SNHLY, CDR2 FYNNEI. DNA of the CDR3: TGTGCCAGCAGTCGGACTAGCGGGAGATCGTACGAGCAGTACTTC. Encoded protein: CASSRTSGRSYEQYF.

The chain uses TRBV12-3 or TRBV12-4 and TRBJ2-2, with TRBD1 as a possible D gene (6 bases). There are 16 residues in the CDR3. The V and J ends lost 6 bases and 4 bases respectively, with 18 bases between them. The CDR3 region is CASRFMHRDGTGELFF. The CDR3 bases are TGTGCCAGCAGGTTCATGCACAGGGACGGCACCGGGGAGCTGTTTTTT.